This T cell receptor beta chain was identified in a study of response to subunit inactivated influenza vaccine. General study findings and limits: Every seasonal influenza vaccination brings in few new T cells, the authors suggested.

The length of the CDR3 is 13 residues. The V gene end was trimmed by 4 bases and the J gene end by 8 bases; junction bases not matched to a gene: 8. Per germline, CDR1 SGHRS and CDR2 YFSETQ. One entry per CDR3 protein, called by TCRdb with MiXCR from the RT-PCR reads. This table has about 520,000 distinct CDR3 sequences, around 7.9% appearing once. Notes on this clonotype: Its specificity is unknown.

Sequenced here: PBMCs from blood, sampled less than 30 months after vaccination. This TCR was recovered from a man aged 50 to 75 who received an inactivated influenza vaccine. The rearrangement joins TRBV5-1 to TRBJ1-2; 7 bases align to TRBD1. The CDR3 nucleotides are TGCGCCAGCAGCACGGGACAGCATTTGGGCTACACCTTC. Protein product: CASSTGQHLGYTF. The whole variable domain, remainder taken from reference TRBV5-1 and TRBJ1-2, is KAGVTQTPRYLIKTRGQQVTLSCSPISGHRSVSWYQQTPGQGLQFLFEYFSETQRNKGNFPGRFSGRQFSNSRSEMNVSTLELGDSALYLCASSTGQHLGYTFGSGTRLTVV.